These T cell receptor beta chains were read from a single sample in a study of shared clonotypes between healthy human individuals. Some clones are missing from TCRdb's copy, which holds only in-frame ones; the method was immunoSEQ multiplex PCR. Here the sample spans more than 500,000 clones, around 95% being singletons. Material for sequencing was naive CD8+ T cells sorted from blood. The receptors come from a woman aged 30 to 39 in good health. The CDR3 runs from the conserved cysteine through the conserved F or W. The D gene is left open where the match is weak. Some rows have no size entry. The others give once, few or many, or a class for an expanded clone.

V,J,size,D,DNA,CDR3
TRBV27,TRBJ2-1,.,TRBD2,TGTGCCAGCAGTTTACTAGCGGGAGCCTACAATGAGCAGTTCTTC,CASSLLAGAYNEQFF
TRBV7-6,TRBJ1-3,.,.,TGTGCCAGCAGCCCAACCGTGGCGGGGAACACCATATATTTT,CASSPTVAGNTIYF
TRBV5-5,TRBJ1-1,.,TRBD1,TGTGCCAGCAGGCCGACAGGGACTGAAGCTTTCTTT,CASRPTGTEAFF
TRBV9,TRBJ2-1,.,TRBD2,TGTGCCAGCAGCGTATCCGGGACTAGCGGGAGGGCCGGTAATGAGCAGTTCTTC,CASSVSGTSGRAGNEQFF
TRBV10-3,TRBJ1-2,.,.,TGTGCCATCAGTGATGGGGGTAGTGGCTACACCTTC,CAISDGGSGYTF
TRBV2,TRBJ2-7,.,.,TGTGCCAGCAGTGAGGCGTTGGATCAGGGATTCTCCTACGAGCAGTACTTC,CASSEALDQGFSYEQYF
TRBV28,TRBJ2-7,.,.,TGTGCCAGCAGTTCCCCCCGGGATTGGTACGAGCAGTACTTC,CASSSPRDWYEQYF
TRBV28,TRBJ1-5,.,.,TGTGCCAGCAACGGACAGCTTAGCAATCAGCCCCAGCATTTT,CASNGQLSNQPQHF
TRBV28,TRBJ2-3,.,TRBD2,TGTGCCACCCATCCCGTTTGGGAGACTAGCGGGAGCTGGCGCACAGATACGCAGTATTTT,CATHPVWETSGSWRTDTQYF
TRBV28,TRBJ1-1,.,.,TGTGCCACCTATACCTCCTTGCCTAACACTGAAGCTTTCTTT,CATYTSLPNTEAFF
TRBV29-1,TRBJ2-1,.,TRBD2,TGCAGCGCCGTAGCGGGAGGATTTGTTGAGCAGTTCTTC,CSAVAGGFVEQFF
TRBV5-6,TRBJ2-7,.,TRBD1,TGTGCCAGCAGCTTGGTCGTCTCGGGACAGGGCTCCCACGAGCAGTACTTC,CASSLVVSGQGSHEQYF
TRBV19,TRBJ2-1,.,TRBD1,TGTGCCAGTAGTATCCACAGGGGGCAATACAATGAGCAGTTCTTC,CASSIHRGQYNEQFF
TRBV14,TRBJ2-3,.,.,TGTGCCAGCAGCCAAGTAAGGGGACCCACAGATACGCAGTATTTT,CASSQVRGPTDTQYF
TRBV29-1,TRBJ2-7,.,TRBD1,TGCAGCGTTCAGGGGACAGGGGCAGAGCAGTACTTC,CSVQGTGAEQYF
TRBV11-3,TRBJ2-2,.,.,TGTGCCAGCAGCTTCAGGGGTACTGGGGAGCTGTTTTTT,CASSFRGTGELFF
TRBV28,TRBJ2-1,.,TRBD2,TGTGCCAGCAGTCCCCTAGCGGGGTGGGTCTACAATGAGCAGTTCTTC,CASSPLAGWVYNEQFF
TRBV9,TRBJ2-3,.,TRBD2,TGTGCCAGCAGCGTAGCTCTAAGCGGGAGTAGCACAGATACGCAGTATTTT,CASSVALSGSSTDTQYF
TRBV5-1,TRBJ2-7,.,.,TGCGCCAGCAGCTTGGCCGTGGGTAAGCGGAACCTCCCGGACGAGCAGTACTTC,CASSLAVGKRNLPDEQYF
TRBV7-9,TRBJ2-7,.,TRBD2,TGTGCCAGCAGCTTAGTCGGACTAGCGGGAGAATTTCCCTACGAGCAGTACTTC,CASSLVGLAGEFPYEQYF
TRBV6-5,TRBJ2-3,.,TRBD1,TGTGCCAGCAGACGGGACAGCGGCTACACAGATACGCAGTATTTT,CASRRDSGYTDTQYF
TRBV28,TRBJ2-3,.,.,TGTGCCAGCAGCTTATCCCGGGTTGCGCAGTATTTT,CASSLSRVAQYF
TRBV16,TRBJ1-3,few,.,TGTGCCAGCAGCCCGCCGGGGGACACCATATATTTT,CASSPPGDTIYF
TRBV5-6,TRBJ1-2,.,.,TGTGCCAGCAGCTTTGAGGATGGGCTCGACTATGGCTACACCTTC,CASSFEDGLDYGYTF
TRBV10-3,TRBJ1-2,.,.,TGTGCCATCAGTGAGGCCCCTTTGGGGGTTGGCTATGGCTACACCTTC,CAISEAPLGVGYGYTF
TRBV11-3,TRBJ2-1,.,.,TGTGCCAGCAGCTTAGGGCTAACAAAGCAGTTCTTC,CASSLGLTKQFF
TRBV5-4,TRBJ1-5,.,TRBD1,TGTGCCAGCAGCTTGGCCGGAGGACAGGGGGCTCTTGAGCCCCAGCATTTT,CASSLAGGQGALEPQHF
TRBV27,TRBJ1-2,.,.,TGTGCCAGCAGTTTCGGGAAAAACTATGGCTACACCTTC,CASSFGKNYGYTF
TRBV28,TRBJ2-7,.,TRBD1,TGTGCCAGCAGTTCGAGGGACAGGGGGACCTACGAGCAGTACTTC,CASSSRDRGTYEQYF
TRBV27,TRBJ2-7,.,.,TGTGCCAGCAGTTTCTTACAGGATACCTACGAGCAGTACTTC,CASSFLQDTYEQYF
TRBV2,TRBJ2-7,.,TRBD2,TGTGCCAGCAGGGGGACTAGCGGTACCTACGAGCAGTACTTC,CASRGTSGTYEQYF